Sequencing of this T cell receptor beta chain was carried out in a study of T cells in Graves' hyperthyroidism and ophthalmopathy. TCR beta CDR3 regions were amplified from RNA transcripts. The study used the HTBI primer set for a first-round RT-PCR of the TCR CDR3. MiXCR, run by TCRdb on the multiplex PCR reads, gives a single entry per CDR3 protein. The repertoire has roughly 710,000 distinct CDR3 sequences, over 35% of them found once; the top ten carry 30% to 40%. Germline CDR1 SGHRS, CDR2 YFSETQ. The CDR3 loop spans 15 amino acids. A few counts support this clonotype. A junction end diverges from the germline sequence, so it may reflect a read error.

The sequencing input was blood. The source of this sequence is a woman aged 35 to 49 with Graves' hyperthyroidism. V gene TRBV5-1 combines with J gene TRBJ1-1, with TRBD1 as a possible D gene (6 bases). CDR3 bases: TGCGCCAGCAGCCTGGGGTGGGGGGGCCGGACTGAAGTTTTCTTT. This gives the protein CASSLGWGGRTEVFF.